The 10 T cell receptor beta chains given below trace back to one sample, sequenced in a study of cytomegalovirus exposure and HLA in healthy donors. Amplification used 60 Vbeta primers and 13 Jbeta primers. Generated by immunoSEQ multiplex PCR, the TCRdb table keeps only in-frame clones and is missing some. The sample contains tens of thousands of clones, around four fifths of which appear only once. Sequenced: PBMCs. These receptors originate from a woman in her thirties in good health and CMV-seropositive.

The CDR3, as DNA: TGTGCCTGGAGTGTACTACTAGCGGGAAGAGAGACCCAGTACTTC. It yields the protein CAWSVLLAGRETQYF. This chain joins TRBV30 and TRBJ2-5; 10 bases map to TRBD2. Trimming cost V 0 bases and J 4 bases; bases outside gene matches: 5. CDR3 length equals 15 residues. The germline V gene encodes CDR1 GTSNPN and CDR2 SVGIG (reference sequence).

The rearrangement uses TRBV28 and TRBJ1-5; the D is unclear. The V end was cut by 2 bases, the J end by 3 bases, with 2 bases between. Germline assignment: CDR1 MDHEN and CDR2 SYDVKM. The CDR3 extends over 12 amino acids. This CDR3 reads CASSLLNQPQHF. CDR3 nucleotides: TGTGCCAGCAGTTTACTCAATCAGCCCCAGCATTTT. The variable domain in full, with the rest retrieved from reference TRBV28 and TRBJ1-5, is DVKVTQSSRYLVKRTGEKVFLECVQDMDHENMFWYRQDPGLGLRLIYFSYDVKMKEKGDIPEGYSVSREKKERFSLILESASTNQTSMYLCASSLLNQPQHFGDGTRLSIL.

The chain combines TRBV11-2 with TRBJ2-3, with TRBD2 matching over 7 bases. The CDR3 contains 15 residues. J lost 6 bases, V lost 5 bases, and 11 bases had no gene match. CDR1 is SGHAT and CDR2 is FQNNGV in the germline V gene. This CDR3 is CASSPRTSWWDTQYF. In nucleotides, the CDR3 is TGTGCCAGCAGCCCCAGGACTAGTTGGTGGGATACGCAGTATTTT.

J is TRBJ1-5 and V is TRBV20-1, with no clear D. This CDR3 is 11 amino acids long. V was cut by 6 bases and J by 4 bases, with 7 bases left in between. Germline V gene sequence: CDR1 DFQATT, CDR2 SNEGSKA (reference sequence). The CDR3 DNA is TGCAGTGCCAGACAAAATCAGCCCCAGCATTTT. This codes for CSARQNQPQHF.

The V and J genes are TRBV12-2 and TRBJ1-2; the D call in the table, TRBD1, was not verified against the DNA. TRBV12-2 is a recognized pseudogene. The CDR3 extends over 13 amino acids. CDR3 DNA sequence: TGTGCAAGTCGGATCGAGGCAGGGGGCGGCTACACCTTC. Residues: CASRIEAGGGYTF.

The table lists this clone with a few counts. The chain has TRBV7-2 and TRBJ2-1; 8 nucleotides agree with TRBD2. There are 16 residues in the CDR3. Germline-derived CDR1 and CDR2 are SGHTA and FQGNSA. V was pared by 6 bases and J by 7 bases, with 14 bases of the junction left unmatched. The CDR3: CASRSTGTRVGNEQFF. DNA of the CDR3: TGTGCCAGCAGATCCACCGGGACTAGAGTAGGTAATGAGCAGTTCTTC. Full variable domain (rest looked up from reference TRBV7-2 and TRBJ2-1): GAGVSQSPSNKVTEKGKDVELRCDPISGHTALYWYRQSLGQGLEFLIYFQGNSAPDKSGLPSDRFSAERTGGSVSTLTIQRTQQEDSAVYLCASRSTGTRVGNEQFFGPGTRLTVL.

The chain joins TRBV2 to TRBJ2-1, with D hard to call. CDR1 is SNHLY and CDR2 is FYNNEI in the germline V gene. The V gene lost 6 bases and the J gene lost 12 bases, with 6 bases spanning the gap. The CDR3 is 9 residues long. CDR3 residues: CASSPGQFF. CDR3 coding DNA: TGTGCCAGCAGCCCAGGGCAGTTCTTC.

CDR3 loop: CASSFLLEETQYF. The CDR3 coding sequence is TGCGCCAGCAGCTTCTTACTAGAAGAGACCCAGTACTTC. V usage is TRBV5-1 and J usage is TRBJ2-5, with D possibly being TRBD2 (5 bases). V lost 2 bases and J lost 3, with 8 bases in between. This CDR3 has 13 amino acids. The V gene's germline CDR1 is SGHRS and CDR2 YFSETQ. The full variable domain, rest sourced from reference TRBV5-1 and TRBJ2-5, is KAGVTQTPRYLIKTRGQQVTLSCSPISGHRSVSWYQQTPGQGLQFLFEYFSETQRNKGNFPGRFSGRQFSNSRSEMNVSTLELGDSALYLCASSFLLEETQYFGPGTRLLVL.

The rearrangement joins TRBV5-1 to TRBJ2-7; 9 bases map to TRBD2. CDR3 length equals 16 residues. Germline assignment: CDR1 SGHRS and CDR2 YFSETQ. Losses at the gene ends were 0 bases for V and 0 bases for J; bases not matched to a gene: 4. CDR3: CASSLGLADSSYEQYF. The CDR3, as DNA: TGCGCCAGCAGCTTGGGACTAGCGGATAGCTCCTACGAGCAGTACTTC.

The chain links TRBV7-9 to TRBJ2-3; D might be TRBD2 (6 bases). CDR1 and CDR2 from the germline V gene are SEHNR and FQNEAQ (reference sequence). This CDR3 contains 12 residues. Trimming left V 8 bases short and J 4 bases short, with 10 bases between. The CDR3 reads CASRDSSDTQYF. In DNA, the CDR3 is TGTGCCAGCCGGGACTCTTCAGATACGCAGTATTTT.